This T cell receptor (beta chain) appears in the sequencing data of a study of cytomegalovirus exposure and HLA in healthy donors. The overall study: In an earlier analysis, almost 120 million unique TCR beta sequences were found from 150 million to 200 million T cells.

60 Vbeta and 13 Jbeta primers were used in PCR. Using immunoSEQ multiplex PCR, the repertoire was profiled, and TCRdb retains in-frame clones only, with some absent. In the table there are roughly 120,000 clones, around three quarters of which are singletons. V was clipped by 0 bases and J by 10 bases; unmatched bases: 6. CDR1 is MRHNA, CDR2 SNTAGT, per germline. The CDR3 length is 15 residues. The TCR was taken from a male donor in good health and CMV-seronegative. The specimen sequenced was PBMCs. This chain joins TRBV6-4 and TRBJ1-6, with 7 bases identical to TRBD1. The CDR3 DNA reads as TGTGCCAGCAGTGACTCTGGGACAGAAGGATCACCCCTCCACTTT. Translating gives CASSDSGTEGSPLHF.